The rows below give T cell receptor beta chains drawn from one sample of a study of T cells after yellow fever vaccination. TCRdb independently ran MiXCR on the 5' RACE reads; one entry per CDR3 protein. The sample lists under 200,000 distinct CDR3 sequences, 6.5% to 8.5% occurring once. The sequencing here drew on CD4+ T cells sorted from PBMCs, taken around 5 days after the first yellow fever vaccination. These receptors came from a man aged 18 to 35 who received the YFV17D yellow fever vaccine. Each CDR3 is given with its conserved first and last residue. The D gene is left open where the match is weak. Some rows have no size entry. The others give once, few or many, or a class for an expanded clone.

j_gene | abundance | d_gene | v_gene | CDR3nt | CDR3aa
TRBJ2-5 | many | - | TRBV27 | TGTGCCAGCAGTTCATGGGGCACCCAAGAGACCCAGTACTTC | CASSSWGTQETQYF
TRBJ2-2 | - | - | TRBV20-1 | - | CSATRTGTSGAFGAGELFF
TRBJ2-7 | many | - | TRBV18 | TGTGCCAGCTCACCTCTCCCCGGGGACCAGTACTTC | CASSPLPGDQYF
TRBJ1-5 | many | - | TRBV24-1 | TGTGCCACCAGTGATCACAATCAGCCCCAGCATTTT | CATSDHNQPQHF
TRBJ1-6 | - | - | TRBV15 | TGTGCCACCAGCAGATCAGGGAATTCACCCCTCCACTTT | CATSRSGNSPLHF
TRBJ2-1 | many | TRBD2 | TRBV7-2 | TGTGCCAGCAGCTTTGCTAGCGGGGGGGCCTATGAGCAGTTCTTC | CASSFASGGAYEQFF
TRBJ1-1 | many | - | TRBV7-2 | TGTGCCAGCAGCTTACAGGGCATGGACACTGAAGCTTTCTTT | CASSLQGMDTEAFF
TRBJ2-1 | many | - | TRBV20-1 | TGCAGTGCAACGGACGCCTACAATGAGCAGTTCTTC | CSATDAYNEQFF
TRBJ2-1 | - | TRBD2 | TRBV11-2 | TGTGCCACAACTACCCCCCGGGGGGGGGGTGAGCAGTTCTTC | CATTTPRGGGEQFF
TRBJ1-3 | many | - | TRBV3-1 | TGTGCCAGCAGCCAAGTTTTTTTCTTCTCTGGAAACACCATATATTTT | CASSQVFFFSGNTIYF
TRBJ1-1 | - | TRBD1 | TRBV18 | TGTGCCAGCTCACCTTTACCGGGACAGGGAAAAGCTTTCTTT | CASSPLPGQGKAFF
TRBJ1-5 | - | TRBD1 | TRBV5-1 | TGCGCCAGCAGCCCCGACAGGGGTCAAGGTCAGCCCCAGCATTTT | CASSPDRGQGQPQHF
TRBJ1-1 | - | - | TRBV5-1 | TGCGCCAGCAGCTTGGGTCATGCGAACACTGAAGCTTTCTTT | CASSLGHANTEAFF
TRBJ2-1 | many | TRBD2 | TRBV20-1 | TGCAGTGCTAGAGGTATACTGGCTAGCGGGTACAATGAGCAGTTCTTC | CSARGILASGYNEQFF
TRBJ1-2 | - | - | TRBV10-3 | TGTGCCATAGATACAGGGAATTTAGGCTATGGCTACACCTTC | CAIDTGNLGYGYTF
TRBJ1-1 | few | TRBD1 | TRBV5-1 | TGCGCCAGCAGCCATGGACAGGGGGCGGTAACTGAAGCTTTCTTT | CASSHGQGAVTEAFF
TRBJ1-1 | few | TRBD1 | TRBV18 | TGTGCCAGCTCACCCGGACAGGAGAACACTGAAGCTTTCTTT | CASSPGQENTEAFF
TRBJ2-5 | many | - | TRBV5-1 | TGCGCCAGCAGCTTGTTCCTCCCCCAAGAGACCCAGTACTTC | CASSLFLPQETQYF
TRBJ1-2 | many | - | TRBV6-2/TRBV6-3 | TGTGCCAGCAGCCGGGTGAACTATGGCTACACCTTC | CASSRVNYGYTF
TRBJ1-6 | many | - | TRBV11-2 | TGTGCCAGCAGCTTACTGGATATGGATTCACCCCTCCACTTT | CASSLLDMDSPLHF
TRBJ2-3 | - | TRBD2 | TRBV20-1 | TGCTGTGCTAGAGATTACGGCGGGGGGAGCACAGATACGCAGTATTTT | CCARDYGGGSTDTQYF
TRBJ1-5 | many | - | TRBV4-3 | TGCGCCAGCAGCCAAGATTGGGGTTATGGCCCCAATCAGCCCCAGCATTTT | CASSQDWGYGPNQPQHF
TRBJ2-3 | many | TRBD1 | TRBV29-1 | TGCAGCGGCGGAGACAGGGTAGGCACAGATACGCAGTATTTT | CSGGDRVGTDTQYF
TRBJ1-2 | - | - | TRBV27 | TGTGCCAGCAGTTTTCGGCAGGGGTATGGCTACACCTTC | CASSFRQGYGYTF
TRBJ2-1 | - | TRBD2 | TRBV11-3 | TGTGCCAGCAGCCGGGGACTAGCGAACGACAATGATCAGTTCTTC | CASSRGLANDNDQFF
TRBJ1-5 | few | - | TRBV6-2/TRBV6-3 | TGTGCCAGCAGTCCAACACTTCCCGGGACCCGTCTCAATCGGGGCAATCAGCCCCAGCATTTT | CASSPTLPGTRLNRGNQPQHF
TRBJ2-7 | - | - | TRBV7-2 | TGTGCCAGCAGTTCACCGGGACAAGCCTACGAGCAGTACTTC | CASSSPGQAYEQYF
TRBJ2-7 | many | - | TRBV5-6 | TGTGCCAGCAGTTGGCTAGAGGGTACCTACGAGCAGTACTTC | CASSWLEGTYEQYF
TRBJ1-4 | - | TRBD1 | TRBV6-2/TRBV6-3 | TGTGCCAGCCGTGACAGGGATCATGAAAAACTGTTTTTT | CASRDRDHEKLFF
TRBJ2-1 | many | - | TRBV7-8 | TGTGCCAGCAGCTTATGGACATGGCTCTACAATGAGCAGTTCTTC | CASSLWTWLYNEQFF
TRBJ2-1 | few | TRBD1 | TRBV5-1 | TGCGCCAGCAGCAAGGGACAGGGTGGCAATGAGCAGTTCTTC | CASSKGQGGNEQFF
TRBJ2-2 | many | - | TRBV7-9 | TGTGCCAGCAGCTTAACAGGAAGAACCGGGGAGCTGTTTTTT | CASSLTGRTGELFF
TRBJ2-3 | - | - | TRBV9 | TGTGCCAGCAGCGTTGGGTTCACAGATACGCAGTATTTT | CASSVGFTDTQYF
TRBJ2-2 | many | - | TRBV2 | TGTGCCAGCACCGGGAGCAGCGTCCGAGGGGAGCTGTTTTTT | CASTGSSVRGELFF
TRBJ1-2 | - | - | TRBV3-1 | TGTGCCAGCAGCCAAGGGGCAGGGGTCTATGGCTACACCTTC | CASSQGAGVYGYTF
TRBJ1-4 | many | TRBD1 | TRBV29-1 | TGCAGCGGAGCCGGACAGGGTGAAAAACTGTTTTTT | CSGAGQGEKLFF
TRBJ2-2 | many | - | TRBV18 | TGTGCCACAGCTTCGGGGGCCGGAACCGGGGAGCTGTTTTTT | CATASGAGTGELFF
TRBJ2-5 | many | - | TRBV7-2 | TGTGCCACCCGCCTGGGGTTGGGGCGGCTACGTCAAGAGACCCAGTACTTC | CATRLGLGRLRQETQYF
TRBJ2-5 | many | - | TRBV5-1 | TGCGCCAGCAGCGTACCCCCGGGGACCAGGGACGAGACCCAGTACTTC | CASSVPPGTRDETQYF
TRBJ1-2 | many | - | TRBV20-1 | TGCAGTGCTAGAAGGACAGACCTTAACTATGGCTACACCTTC | CSARRTDLNYGYTF